This T cell receptor (beta chain) comes out of a study of STAT5B mutations in CD4+ large granular lymphocyte leukemia. Study-level results: TRBV06-family usage was enriched in top patient clones (8/27) versus controls (2/35). Data were not HLA-matched across samples.

Method: immunoSEQ multiplex PCR; TCRdb's copy keeps in-frame clones and lacks some. This sample has approximately 32,000 clones, with around 67% found just once. Note on this clone: The antigen remains unidentified.

The CDR3 has 13 residues. Trimming removed 8 bases from V and 4 bases from J; junction bases left unmatched: 4. Germline CDR1 SGHVS, CDR2 FQNEAQ. The sample comprised CD4+ T cells from blood buffy coats. The J gene is TRBJ1-4, the V gene TRBV7-8; 7 nucleotides match TRBD1. The TCR sequence derives from a human donor in good health. The CDR3 bases are TGTGCCAGCGGCAGGGGGGTTAATGAAAAACTGTTTTTT. This translates into CASGRGVNEKLFF.